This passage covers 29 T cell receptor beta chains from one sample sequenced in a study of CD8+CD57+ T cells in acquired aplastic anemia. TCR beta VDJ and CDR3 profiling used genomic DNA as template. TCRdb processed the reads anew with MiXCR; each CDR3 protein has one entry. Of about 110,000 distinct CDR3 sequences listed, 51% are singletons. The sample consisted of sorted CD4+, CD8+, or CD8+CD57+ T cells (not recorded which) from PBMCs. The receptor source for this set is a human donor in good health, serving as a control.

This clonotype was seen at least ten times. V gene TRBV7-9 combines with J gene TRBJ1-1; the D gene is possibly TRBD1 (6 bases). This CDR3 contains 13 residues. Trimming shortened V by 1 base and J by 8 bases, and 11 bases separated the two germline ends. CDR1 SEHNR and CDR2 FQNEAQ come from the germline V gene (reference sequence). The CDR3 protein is CASSLVGQLEAFF. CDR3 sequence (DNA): TGTGCCAGCAGCTTAGTAGGACAGTTAGAAGCTTTCTTT.

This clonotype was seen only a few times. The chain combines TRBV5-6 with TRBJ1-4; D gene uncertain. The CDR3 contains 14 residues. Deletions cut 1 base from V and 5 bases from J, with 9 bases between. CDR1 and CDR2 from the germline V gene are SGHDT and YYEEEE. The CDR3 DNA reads TGTGCCAGCAGCTTGTTCCAGGACAATGAAAAACTGTTTTTT. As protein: CASSLFQDNEKLFF.

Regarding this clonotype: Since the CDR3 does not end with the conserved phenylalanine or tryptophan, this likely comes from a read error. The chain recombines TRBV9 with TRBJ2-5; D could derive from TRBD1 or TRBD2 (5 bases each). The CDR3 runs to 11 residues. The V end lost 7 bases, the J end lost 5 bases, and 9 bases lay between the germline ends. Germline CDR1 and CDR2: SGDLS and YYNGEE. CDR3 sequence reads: CASAWGETQYS. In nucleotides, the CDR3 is TGTGCCAGCGCCTGGGGGGAGACCCAGTACTCC.

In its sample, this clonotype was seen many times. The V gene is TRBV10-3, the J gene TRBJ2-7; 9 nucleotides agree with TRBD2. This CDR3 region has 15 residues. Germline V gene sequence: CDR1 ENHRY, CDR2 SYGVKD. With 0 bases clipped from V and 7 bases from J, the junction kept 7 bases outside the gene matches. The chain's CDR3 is CAISESEGLALEQYF. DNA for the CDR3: TGTGCCATCAGTGAGTCGGAAGGACTAGCGTTGGAGCAGTACTTC.

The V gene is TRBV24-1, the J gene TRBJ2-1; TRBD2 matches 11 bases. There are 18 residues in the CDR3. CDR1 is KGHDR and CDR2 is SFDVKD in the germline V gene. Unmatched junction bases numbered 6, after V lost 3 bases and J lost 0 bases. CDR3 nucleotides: TGTGCCACCAGTGATACTAGCGGGAGCGCTTACTCCTACAATGAGCAGTTCTTC. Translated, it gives CATSDTSGSAYSYNEQFF.

The CDR3 coding sequence is TGTGCCAGCAGCCCCAGGACAGGGCTAGAAAAACTGTTTTTT. Protein: CASSPRTGLEKLFF. The rearrangement joins TRBV7-2 to TRBJ1-4, with TRBD1 matching 8 bases. CDR3 size: 14 residues. Germline assignment: CDR1 SGHTA and CDR2 FQGNSA. V lost 5 bases, J lost 8 bases, and 7 bases stayed unmatched.

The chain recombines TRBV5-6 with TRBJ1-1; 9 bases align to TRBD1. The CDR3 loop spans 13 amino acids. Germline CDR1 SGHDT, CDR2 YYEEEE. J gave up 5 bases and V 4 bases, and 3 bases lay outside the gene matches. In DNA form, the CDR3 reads TGTGCCAGCAGCGCAGGACAGGGGACTGAAGCTTTCTTT. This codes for CASSAGQGTEAFF.

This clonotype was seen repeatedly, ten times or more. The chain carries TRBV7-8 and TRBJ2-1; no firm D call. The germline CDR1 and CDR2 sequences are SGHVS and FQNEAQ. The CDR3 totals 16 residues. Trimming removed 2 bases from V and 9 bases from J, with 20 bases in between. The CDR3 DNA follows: TGTGCCAGCAGCTTACGCCTAGTTATTGATAAGGGTGAGCAGTTCTTC. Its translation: CASSLRLVIDKGEQFF. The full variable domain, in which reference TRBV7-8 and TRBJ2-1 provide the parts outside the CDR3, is GAGVSQSPRYKVAKRGQDVALRCDPISGHVSLFWYQQALGQGPEFLTYFQNEAQLDKSGLPSDRFFAERPEGSVSTLKIQRTQQEDSAVYLCASSLRLVIDKGEQFFGPGTRLTVL.

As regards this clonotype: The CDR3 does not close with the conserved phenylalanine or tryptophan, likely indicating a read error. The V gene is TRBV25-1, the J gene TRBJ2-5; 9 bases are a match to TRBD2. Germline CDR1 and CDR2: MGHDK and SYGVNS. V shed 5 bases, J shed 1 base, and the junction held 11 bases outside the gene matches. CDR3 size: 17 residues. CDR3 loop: CASSLAQRGEGQETQYL. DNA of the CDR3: TGTGCCAGCAGTTTAGCCCAGCGGGGGGAGGGCCAAGAGACCCAGTACCTC.

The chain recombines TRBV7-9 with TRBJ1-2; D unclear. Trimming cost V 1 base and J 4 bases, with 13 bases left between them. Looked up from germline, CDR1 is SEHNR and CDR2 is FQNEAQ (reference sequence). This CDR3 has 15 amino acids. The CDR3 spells CASSLGRVLAYGYTF. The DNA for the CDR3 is TGTGCCAGCAGCTTAGGGCGGGTTTTGGCCTATGGCTACACCTTC. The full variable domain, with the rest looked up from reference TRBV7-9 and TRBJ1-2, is DTGVSQNPRHKITKRGQNVTFRCDPISEHNRLYWYRQTLGQGPEFLTYFQNEAQLEKSRLLSDRFSAERPKGSFSTLEIQRTEQGDSAMYLCASSLGRVLAYGYTFGSGTRLTVV.

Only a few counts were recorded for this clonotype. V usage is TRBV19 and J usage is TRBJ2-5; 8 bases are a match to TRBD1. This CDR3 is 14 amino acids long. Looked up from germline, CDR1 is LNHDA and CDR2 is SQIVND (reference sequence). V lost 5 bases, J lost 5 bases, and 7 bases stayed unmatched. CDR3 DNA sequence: TGTGCCAGTAGTCTCCGACAGGGGAGGGAGACCCAGTACTTC. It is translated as CASSLRQGRETQYF.

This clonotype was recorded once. In DNA form, the CDR3 reads TGCGCCAGCAGCTTGGCCGACTGGGCCCGCTCCTACAATGAGCAGTTCTTC. As protein: CASSLADWARSYNEQFF. This chain links TRBV5-1 with TRBJ2-1; D is undetermined. V was shortened by 0 bases and J by 0 bases, with 13 bases between the two germline ends. The CDR3 extends over 17 amino acids. Germline assignment: CDR1 SGHRS and CDR2 YFSETQ.

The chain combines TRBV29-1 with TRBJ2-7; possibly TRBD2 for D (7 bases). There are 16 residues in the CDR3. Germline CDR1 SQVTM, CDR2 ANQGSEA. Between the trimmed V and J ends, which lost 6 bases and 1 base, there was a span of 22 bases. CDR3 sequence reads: CSVEVGRTDRSYEQYF. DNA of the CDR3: TGCAGCGTGGAGGTCGGGAGGACAGATAGATCCTACGAGCAGTACTTC.

DNA for the CDR3: TGTGCCAGCAGGGAAGACGCGGAATACCAAGAGACCCAGTACTTC. Residues: CASREDAEYQETQYF. V is TRBV7-8 and J is TRBJ2-5; no clear D. CDR1 SGHVS and CDR2 FQNEAQ come from the germline V gene. The CDR3 runs 15 residues. V shed 6 bases and J shed 0 bases, with 14 bases lying between them.

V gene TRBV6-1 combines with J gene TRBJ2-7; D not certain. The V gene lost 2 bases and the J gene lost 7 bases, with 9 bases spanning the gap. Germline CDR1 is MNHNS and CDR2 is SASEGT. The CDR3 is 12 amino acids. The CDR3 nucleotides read TGTGCCAGCAGTGAACATATGGGGGAGCAGTACGTC. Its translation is CASSEHMGEQYV.

The CDR3 spells CASSRSGGAFEQFF. CDR3 nucleotide sequence: TGTGCCAGCAGCCGCAGCGGGGGGGCATTTGAGCAGTTCTTC. The rearrangement uses TRBV11-1 and TRBJ2-1, with TRBD2 matching over 10 bases. Germline CDR1 is SGHAT and CDR2 is FQDESV (reference sequence). The CDR3 sequence is 14 residues long. V trimming: 5 bases; J trimming: 9 bases; junction bases outside the gene matches: 7. The entire variable domain, with the rest obtained from reference TRBV11-1 and TRBJ2-1, is as follows: EAEVAQSPRYKITEKSQAVAFWCDPISGHATLYWYRQILGQGPELLVQFQDESVVDDSQLPKDRFSAERLKGVDSTLKIQPAELGDSAMYLCASSRSGGAFEQFFGPGTRLTVL.

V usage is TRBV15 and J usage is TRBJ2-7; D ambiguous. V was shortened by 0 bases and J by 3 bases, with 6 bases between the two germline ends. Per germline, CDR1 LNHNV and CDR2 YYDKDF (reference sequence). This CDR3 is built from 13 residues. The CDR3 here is CATSRELGYEQYF. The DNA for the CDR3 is TGTGCCACCAGCAGAGAGTTGGGCTACGAGCAGTACTTC.

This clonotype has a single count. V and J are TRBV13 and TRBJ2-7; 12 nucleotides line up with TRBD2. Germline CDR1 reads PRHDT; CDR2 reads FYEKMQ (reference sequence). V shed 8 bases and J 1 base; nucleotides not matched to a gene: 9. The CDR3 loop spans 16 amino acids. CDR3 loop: CASSRTGTSGSYEQYF. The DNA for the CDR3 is TGTGCCAGCTCAAGGACAGGGACTAGCGGGTCCTACGAGCAGTACTTC.

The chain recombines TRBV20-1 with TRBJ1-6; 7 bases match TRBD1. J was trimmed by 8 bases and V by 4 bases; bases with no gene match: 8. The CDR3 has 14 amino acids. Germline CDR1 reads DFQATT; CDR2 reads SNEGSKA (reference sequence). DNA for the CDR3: TGCAGTGCTACACTAGGGGACAGCGATTCACCCCTCCACTTT. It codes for CSATLGDSDSPLHF.

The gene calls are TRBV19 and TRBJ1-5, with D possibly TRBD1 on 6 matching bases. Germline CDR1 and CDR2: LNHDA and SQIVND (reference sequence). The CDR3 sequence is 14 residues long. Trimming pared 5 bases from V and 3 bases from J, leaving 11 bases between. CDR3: CASSARDNNQPQHF. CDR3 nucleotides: TGTGCCAGTAGTGCCCGGGACAACAATCAGCCCCAGCATTTT. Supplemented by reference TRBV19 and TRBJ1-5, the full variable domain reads DGGITQSPKYLFRKEGQNVTLSCEQNLNHDAMYWYRQDPGQGLRLIYYSQIVNDFQKGDIAEGYSVSREKKESFPLTVTSAQKNPTAFYLCASSARDNNQPQHFGDGTRLSIL.

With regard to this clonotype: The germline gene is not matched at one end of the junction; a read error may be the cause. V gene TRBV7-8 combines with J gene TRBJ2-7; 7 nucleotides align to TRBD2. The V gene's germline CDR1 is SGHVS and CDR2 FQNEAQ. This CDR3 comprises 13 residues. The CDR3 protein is CASSVAGSYEQYF. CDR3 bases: TGTGCCAGCAGCGTAGCGGGCTCCTACGAGCAGTACTTC.

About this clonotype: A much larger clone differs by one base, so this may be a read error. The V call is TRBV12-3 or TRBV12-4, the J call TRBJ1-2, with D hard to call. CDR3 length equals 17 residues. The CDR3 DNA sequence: TGTGCCTGCAGTCAAGCGGCCACAACAATAAAACTTGGGGGCTACACCTTC. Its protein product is CACSQAATTIKLGGYTF.

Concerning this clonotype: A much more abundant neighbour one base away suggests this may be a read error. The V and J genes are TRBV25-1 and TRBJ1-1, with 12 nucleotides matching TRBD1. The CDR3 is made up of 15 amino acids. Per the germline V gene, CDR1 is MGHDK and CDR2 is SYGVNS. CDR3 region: CASCEGDRGHTEAFF. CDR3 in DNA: TGTGCCAGCTGTGAGGGGGACAGGGGGCATACTGAAGCTTTCTTT.

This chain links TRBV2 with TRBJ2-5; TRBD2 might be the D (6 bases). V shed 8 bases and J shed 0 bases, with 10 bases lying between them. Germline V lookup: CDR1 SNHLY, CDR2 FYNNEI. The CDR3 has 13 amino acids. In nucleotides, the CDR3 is TGTGCCAGCTCGGAGGGGCACCAAGAGACCCAGTACTTC. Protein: CASSEGHQETQYF.

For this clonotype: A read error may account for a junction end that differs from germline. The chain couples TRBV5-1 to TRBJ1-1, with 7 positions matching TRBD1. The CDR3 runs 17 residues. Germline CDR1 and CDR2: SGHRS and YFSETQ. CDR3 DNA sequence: TGCGTCAGCAGTCGTCAACGAGGACAGGCGGCTCCCGTTGAAGCTTTCTTT. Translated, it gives CVSSRQRGQAAPVEAFF. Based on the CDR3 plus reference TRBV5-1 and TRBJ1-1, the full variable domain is KAGVTQTPRYLIKTRGQQVTLSCSPISGHRSVSWYQQTPGQGLQFLFEYFSETQRNKGNFPGRFSGRQFSNSRSEMNVSTLELGDSALYLCVSSRQRGQAAPVEAFFGQGTRLTVV.

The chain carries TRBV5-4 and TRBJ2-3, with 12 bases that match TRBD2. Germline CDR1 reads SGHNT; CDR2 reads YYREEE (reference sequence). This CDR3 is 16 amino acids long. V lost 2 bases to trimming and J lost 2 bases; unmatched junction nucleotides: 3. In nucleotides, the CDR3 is TGTGCCAGCAGCTTAAGACTAGCGGGGGACACAGATACGCAGTATTTT. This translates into CASSLRLAGDTDTQYF.

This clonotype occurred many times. CDR3 coding DNA: TGTGCCAGCAGCGGGAGGACAGGGAGCCACGAGCAGTACTTC. Translating it yields CASSGRTGSHEQYF. The chain employs TRBV9 and TRBJ2-7, with TRBD1 matching over 8 bases. Germline V lookup: CDR1 SGDLS, CDR2 YYNGEE. V was clipped by 3 bases and J by 5 bases; unmatched bases: 7. This CDR3 spans 14 amino acids.

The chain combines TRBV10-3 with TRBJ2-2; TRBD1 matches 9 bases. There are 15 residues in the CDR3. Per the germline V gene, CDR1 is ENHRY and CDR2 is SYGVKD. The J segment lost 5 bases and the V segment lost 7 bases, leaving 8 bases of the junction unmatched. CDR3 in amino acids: CAINTDRGGTGELFF. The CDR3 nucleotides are TGTGCCATCAATACGGACAGGGGAGGAACCGGGGAGCTGTTTTTT.

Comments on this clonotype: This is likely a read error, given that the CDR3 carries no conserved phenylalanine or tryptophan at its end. CDR3 DNA sequence: TGTGCCAGCACCCAAGGACAGCTTAACTACTATGGCTACACCTCC. Translating gives CASTQGQLNYYGYTS. The chain joins TRBV2 to TRBJ1-2; D might be TRBD1 (6 bases). In germline, CDR1 is SNHLY, CDR2 FYNNEI. The CDR3 loop spans 15 amino acids. V lost 7 bases, J lost 3 bases, and 18 bases lay in between.